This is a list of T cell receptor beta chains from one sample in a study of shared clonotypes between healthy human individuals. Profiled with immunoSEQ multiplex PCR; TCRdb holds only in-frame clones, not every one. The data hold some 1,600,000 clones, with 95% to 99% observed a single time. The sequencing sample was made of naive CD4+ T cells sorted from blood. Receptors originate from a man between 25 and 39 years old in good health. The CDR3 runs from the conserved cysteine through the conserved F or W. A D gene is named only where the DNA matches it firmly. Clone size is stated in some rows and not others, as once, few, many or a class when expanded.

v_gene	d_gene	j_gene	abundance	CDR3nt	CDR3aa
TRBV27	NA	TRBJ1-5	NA	TGTGCCAGCAGACCCCGATCGGGCAATCAGCCCCAGCATTTT	CASRPRSGNQPQHF
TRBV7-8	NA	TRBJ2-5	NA	TGTGCCAGCAGCTTACGGCTAGCTGTTCAAGAGACCCAGTACTTC	CASSLRLAVQETQYF
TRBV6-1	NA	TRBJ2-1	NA	TGTGCCAGCAGGGAGCCAAGCTACAATGAGCAGTTCTTC	CASREPSYNEQFF
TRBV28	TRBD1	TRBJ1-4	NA	TGTGCCAGCAGCCCGGGGGACAGGGTGACTAATGAAAAACTGTTTTTT	CASSPGDRVTNEKLFF
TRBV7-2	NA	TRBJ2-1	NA	TGTGCCAGCAGCTTAGCGGGCCCCGGGTTCTTC	CASSLAGPGFF
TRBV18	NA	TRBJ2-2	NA	TGTGCCAGCTCACCAAAACAGTCTTTGAACACCGGGGAGCTGTTTTTT	CASSPKQSLNTGELFF
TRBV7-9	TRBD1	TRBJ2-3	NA	TGTGCCAGCAGCCGGACAGGGACCACAGATACGCAGTATTTT	CASSRTGTTDTQYF
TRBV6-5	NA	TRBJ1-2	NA	TGTGCCAGCAGTTACTTCGGACGGACAAACTATGGCTACACCTTC	CASSYFGRTNYGYTF
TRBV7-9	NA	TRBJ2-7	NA	TGTGCCAGCAGCCTTCCCGACGGAACCTACGAGCAGTACTTC	CASSLPDGTYEQYF
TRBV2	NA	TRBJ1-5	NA	TGTGCCAGCAGTGAACTAAGGGGCGCGGTTCAGCCCCAGCATTTT	CASSELRGAVQPQHF
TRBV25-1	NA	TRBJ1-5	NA	TGTGCCAGCAGTGAATCGAAGGTGTTCCAGCCCCAGCATTTT	CASSESKVFQPQHF
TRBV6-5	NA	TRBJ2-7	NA	TGTGCCAGCAGTTTTCAGGGTTCCTACGAGCAGTACTTC	CASSFQGSYEQYF
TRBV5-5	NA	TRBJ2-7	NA	TGTGCCAGCAGCTTGACAAATCCCTGGGGTTTCTACGAGCAGTACTTC	CASSLTNPWGFYEQYF
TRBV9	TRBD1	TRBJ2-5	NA	TGTGCCAGCAGCCCTTTGGGACAGAACCAAGAGACCCAGTACTTC	CASSPLGQNQETQYF
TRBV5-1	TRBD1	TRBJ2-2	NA	TGCGCCAGCAGCTCAGAGCCGGGACAGCCGTGGACCGGGGAGCTGTTTTTT	CASSSEPGQPWTGELFF
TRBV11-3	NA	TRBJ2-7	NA	TGTGCCGCTACCACATGCGCCCCGGGAGAAATCTGCGAGCAGTACTTC	CAATTCAPGEICEQYF
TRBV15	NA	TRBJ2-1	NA	TGTGCCACCAGCGGGAGGGGGGGCCACAATGAGCAGTTCTTC	CATSGRGGHNEQFF
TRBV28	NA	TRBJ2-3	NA	TGTGCCAGCAGTCAGGGACGGGGTTACGGTACGCAGTATTTT	CASSQGRGYGTQYF
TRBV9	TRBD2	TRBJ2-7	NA	TGTGCCAGCAGCACCGGACTAGTCGGCTACGAGCAGTACTTC	CASSTGLVGYEQYF
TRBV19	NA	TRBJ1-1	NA	TGTGCCAGTAGTCAGACAGTAAACACTGAAGCTTTCTTT	CASSQTVNTEAFF
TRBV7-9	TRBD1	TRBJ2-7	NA	TGTGCCAGCAGCTTTCGGACAGGGACCTACGAGCAGTACTTC	CASSFRTGTYEQYF
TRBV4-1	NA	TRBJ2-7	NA	TGCGCCAGCAGCCGATCTGAAGACTACGAGCAGTACTTC	CASSRSEDYEQYF
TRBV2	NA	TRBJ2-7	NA	TGTGCCAGCAGTGAGCAGGGCTACGAGCAGTACTTC	CASSEQGYEQYF
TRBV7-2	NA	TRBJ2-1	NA	TGTGCCAGCAGCTTAGGCGGCCCAATCAATGAGCAGTTCTTC	CASSLGGPINEQFF
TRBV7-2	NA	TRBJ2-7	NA	TGTGCCAGCAGCTTAGAAGACATTTCCTACGAGCAGTACTTC	CASSLEDISYEQYF
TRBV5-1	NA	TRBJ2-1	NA	TGCGCCAGCAGCTCCCGGGAGGAGCAGTTCTTC	CASSSREEQFF
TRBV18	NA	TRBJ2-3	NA	TGTGCCAGCTCACTATTATCGAGGGGTAGCACAGATACGCAGTATTTT	CASSLLSRGSTDTQYF
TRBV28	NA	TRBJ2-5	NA	TGTGCCAGCAGTTTTCCCAGGGAGGAGTTCCAAGAGACCCAGTACTTC	CASSFPREEFQETQYF
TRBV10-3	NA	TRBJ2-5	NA	TGTGCCATCAGTGAGAGTATAGAGACCCAGTACTTC	CAISESIETQYF
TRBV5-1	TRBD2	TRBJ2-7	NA	TGCGCCAGCAGCTTGGAACTAGCGGGAGATGAGCAGTACTTC	CASSLELAGDEQYF
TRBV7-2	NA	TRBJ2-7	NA	TGTGCCAGCAGCTTAAGACTAGTCGTGGCCTACGAGCAGTACTTC	CASSLRLVVAYEQYF
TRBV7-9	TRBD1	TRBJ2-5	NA	TGTGCCAGCAGCTCTGGGACAGGGAGAGAGACCCAGTACTTC	CASSSGTGRETQYF
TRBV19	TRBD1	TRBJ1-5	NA	TGTGCCAGTAGTATCCGACAGGGGAATGGCAATCAGCCCCAGCATTTT	CASSIRQGNGNQPQHF
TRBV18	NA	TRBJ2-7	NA	TGTGCCAGCTCCCAAAGCGCCTACGAGCAGTACTTC	CASSQSAYEQYF
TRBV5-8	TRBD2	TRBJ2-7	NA	TGTGCCAGCAGCTTCAGGACTAGCGGAACCTACGAGCAGTACTTC	CASSFRTSGTYEQYF
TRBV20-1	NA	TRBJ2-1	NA	TGCAGTGCTAGTCGTAACAATGAGCAGTTCTTC	CSASRNNEQFF
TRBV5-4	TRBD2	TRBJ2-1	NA	TGTGCCAGCAGCTGGCCTGGGACTAGCGGAGACGAAAGGCGGTTCTTC	CASSWPGTSGDERRFF
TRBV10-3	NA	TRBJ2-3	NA	TGTGCCATCAGTGAGTCGAACGGGAGCACAGATACGCAGTATTTT	CAISESNGSTDTQYF
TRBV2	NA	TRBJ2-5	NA	TGTGCCAGCAGTCTGATGACAGAGCAAGAGACCCAGTACTTC	CASSLMTEQETQYF
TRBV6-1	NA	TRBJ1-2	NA	TGTGCCAGCAGTGAAGGATATCATTCCTATGGCTACACCTTC	CASSEGYHSYGYTF
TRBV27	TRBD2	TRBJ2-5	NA	TGTGCCAGCAGTATGATACGGGGACTAGCGGAAGAGACCCAGTACTTC	CASSMIRGLAEETQYF
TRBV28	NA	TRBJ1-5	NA	TGTGCCAGCAGTCCGGTGGCGGGATTTAATCAGCCCCAGCATTTT	CASSPVAGFNQPQHF
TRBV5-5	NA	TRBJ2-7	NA	TGTGCCAGCAGCTCGGCGTCCCTGGGGGAGCAGTACTTC	CASSSASLGEQYF
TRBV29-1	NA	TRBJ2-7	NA	TGCAGCGTTGAACTGGGGCCCTACGAGCAGTACTTC	CSVELGPYEQYF
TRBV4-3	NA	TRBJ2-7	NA	TGCGCCAGCAGCCAAGATAGAGGGAGCTACGAGCAGTACTTC	CASSQDRGSYEQYF
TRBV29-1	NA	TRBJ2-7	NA	TGCAGCGTGGTCATAGGCGGCAGGGGCTACGAGCAGTACTTC	CSVVIGGRGYEQYF
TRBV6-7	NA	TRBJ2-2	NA	TGTGCCAGCAGTCGCCTCTGGACAGACACGAACACCGGGGAGCTGTTTTTT	CASSRLWTDTNTGELFF
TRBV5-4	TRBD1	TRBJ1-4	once	TGTGCCAGCAGCTCACAGGGGTCTAGTAATGAAAAACTGTTTTTT	CASSSQGSSNEKLFF
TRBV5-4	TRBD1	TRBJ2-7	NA	TGTGCCAGCAGCTCCCGCAACAGGGGCTACGAGCAGTACTTC	CASSSRNRGYEQYF
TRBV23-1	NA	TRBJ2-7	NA	TGCGCCAGCAGTCAGCCTAGCCTTTCGGGAGTATACGAGCAGTACTTC	CASSQPSLSGVYEQYF
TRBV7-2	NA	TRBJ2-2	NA	TGTGCCAGCAGCTTAGTGTGGAAAACCGGGGAGCTGTTTTTT	CASSLVWKTGELFF